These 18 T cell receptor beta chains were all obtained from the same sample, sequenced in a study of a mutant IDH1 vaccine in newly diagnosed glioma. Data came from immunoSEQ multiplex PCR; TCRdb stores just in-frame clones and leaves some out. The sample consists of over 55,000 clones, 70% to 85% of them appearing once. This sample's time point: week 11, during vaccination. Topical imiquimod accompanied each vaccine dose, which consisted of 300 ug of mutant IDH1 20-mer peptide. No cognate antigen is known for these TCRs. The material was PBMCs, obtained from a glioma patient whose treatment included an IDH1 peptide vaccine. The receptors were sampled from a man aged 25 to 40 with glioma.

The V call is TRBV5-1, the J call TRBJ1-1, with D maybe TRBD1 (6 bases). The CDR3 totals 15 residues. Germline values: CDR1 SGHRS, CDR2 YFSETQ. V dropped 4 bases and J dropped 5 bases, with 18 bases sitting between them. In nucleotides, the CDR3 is TGCGCCAGCAGCCCACGAGCCGGGACAAATACTGAAGCTTTCTTT. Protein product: CASSPRAGTNTEAFF.

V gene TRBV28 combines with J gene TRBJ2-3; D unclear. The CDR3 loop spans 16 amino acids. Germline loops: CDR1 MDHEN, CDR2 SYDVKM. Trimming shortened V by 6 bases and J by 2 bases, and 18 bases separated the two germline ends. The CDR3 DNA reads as TGTGCCAGCAGCCTCTCCTTAGGAACCTACACAGATACGCAGTATTTT. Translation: CASSLSLGTYTDTQYF.

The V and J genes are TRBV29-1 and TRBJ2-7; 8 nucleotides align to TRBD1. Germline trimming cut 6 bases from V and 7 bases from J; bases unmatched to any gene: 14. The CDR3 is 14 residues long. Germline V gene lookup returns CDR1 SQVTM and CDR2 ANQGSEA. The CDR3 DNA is TGCAGCGTAGAGGGACAGGCTAATCGAAGGGAGCAGTACTTC. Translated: CSVEGQANRREQYF.

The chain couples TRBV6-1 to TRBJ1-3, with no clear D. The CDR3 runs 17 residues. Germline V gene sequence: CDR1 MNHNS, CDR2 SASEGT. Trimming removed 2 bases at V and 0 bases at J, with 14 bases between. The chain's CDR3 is CASSELGSRNSGNTIYF. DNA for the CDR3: TGTGCCAGCAGTGAATTAGGAAGTCGGAACTCTGGAAACACCATATATTTT.

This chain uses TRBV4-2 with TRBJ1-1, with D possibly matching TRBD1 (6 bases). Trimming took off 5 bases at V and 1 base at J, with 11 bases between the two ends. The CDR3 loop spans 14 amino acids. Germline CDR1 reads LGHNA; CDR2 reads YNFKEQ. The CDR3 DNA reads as TGTGCCAGCAGCTTCCGGACAGAGAACACTGAAGCTTTCTTT. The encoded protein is CASSFRTENTEAFF.

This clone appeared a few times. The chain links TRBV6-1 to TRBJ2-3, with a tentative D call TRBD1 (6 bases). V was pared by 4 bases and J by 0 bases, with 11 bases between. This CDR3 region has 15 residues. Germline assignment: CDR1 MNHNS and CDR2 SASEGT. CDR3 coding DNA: TGTGCCAGCAGTGCGGACAGCCCTAGCACAGATACGCAGTATTTT. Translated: CASSADSPSTDTQYF.

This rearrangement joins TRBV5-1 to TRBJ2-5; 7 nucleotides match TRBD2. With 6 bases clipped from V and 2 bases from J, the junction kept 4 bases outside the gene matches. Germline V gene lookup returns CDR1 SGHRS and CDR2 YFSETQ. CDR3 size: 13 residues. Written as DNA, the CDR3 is TGCGCCAGCACCCTCGGGAGGCAAGAGACCCAGTACTTC. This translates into CASTLGRQETQYF.

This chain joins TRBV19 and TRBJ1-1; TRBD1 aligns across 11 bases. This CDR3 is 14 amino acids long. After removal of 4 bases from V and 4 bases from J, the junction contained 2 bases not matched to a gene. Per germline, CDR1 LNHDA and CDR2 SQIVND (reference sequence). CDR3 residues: CASSTGTGGTEAFF. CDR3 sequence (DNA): TGTGCCAGTAGTACCGGGACAGGGGGCACTGAAGCTTTCTTT.

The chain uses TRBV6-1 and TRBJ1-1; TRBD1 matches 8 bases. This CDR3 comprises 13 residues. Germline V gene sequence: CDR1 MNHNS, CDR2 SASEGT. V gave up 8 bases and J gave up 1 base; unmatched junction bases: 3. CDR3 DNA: TGTGCCAGCCCCGGGACAGGGAACACTGAAGCTTTCTTT. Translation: CASPGTGNTEAFF.

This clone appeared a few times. This chain's CDR3 is CAWSVGYQPQHF. Written as DNA, the CDR3 is TGTGCCTGGAGTGTAGGCTACCAGCCCCAGCATTTT. This rearrangement joins TRBV30 to TRBJ1-5; D gene uncertain. This CDR3 is 12 amino acids long. The germline CDR1 and CDR2 sequences are GTSNPN and SVGIG (reference sequence). V lost 0 bases and J 7 bases, leaving 7 bases between the germline ends.

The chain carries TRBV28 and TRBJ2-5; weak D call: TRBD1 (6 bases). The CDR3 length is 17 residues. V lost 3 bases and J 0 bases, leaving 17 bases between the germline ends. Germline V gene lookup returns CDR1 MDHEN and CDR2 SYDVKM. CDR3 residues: CASSFKPGVPDQETQYF. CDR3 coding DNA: TGTGCCAGCAGTTTTAAGCCAGGGGTCCCAGACCAAGAGACCCAGTACTTC.

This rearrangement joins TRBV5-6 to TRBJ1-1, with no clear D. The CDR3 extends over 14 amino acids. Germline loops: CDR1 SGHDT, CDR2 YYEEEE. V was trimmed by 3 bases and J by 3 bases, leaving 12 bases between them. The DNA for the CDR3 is TGTGCCAGCAGCTCTCCCGCCGGGGACACTGAAGCTTTCTTT. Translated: CASSSPAGDTEAFF.

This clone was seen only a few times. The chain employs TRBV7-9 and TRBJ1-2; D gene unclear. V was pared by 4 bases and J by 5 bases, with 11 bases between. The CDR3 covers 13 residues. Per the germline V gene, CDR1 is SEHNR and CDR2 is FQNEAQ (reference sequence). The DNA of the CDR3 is TGTGCCAGCAGCTCGGGCGGACTATATGGCTACACCTTC. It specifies CASSSGGLYGYTF.

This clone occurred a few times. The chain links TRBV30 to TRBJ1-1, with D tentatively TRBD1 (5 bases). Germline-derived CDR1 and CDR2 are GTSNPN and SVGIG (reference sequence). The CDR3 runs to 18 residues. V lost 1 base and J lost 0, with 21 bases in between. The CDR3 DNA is TGTGCCTGGAGTGGCTTAATATCGACAGCCTCGATGAACACTGAAGCTTTCTTT. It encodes CAWSGLISTASMNTEAFF.

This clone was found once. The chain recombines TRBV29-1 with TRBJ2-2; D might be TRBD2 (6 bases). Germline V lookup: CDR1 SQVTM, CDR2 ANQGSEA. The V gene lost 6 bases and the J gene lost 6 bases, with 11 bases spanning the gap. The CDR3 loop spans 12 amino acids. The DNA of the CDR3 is TGCAGCGTAGTCGGGGAGGCCGGGGAGCTGTTTTTT. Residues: CSVVGEAGELFF.

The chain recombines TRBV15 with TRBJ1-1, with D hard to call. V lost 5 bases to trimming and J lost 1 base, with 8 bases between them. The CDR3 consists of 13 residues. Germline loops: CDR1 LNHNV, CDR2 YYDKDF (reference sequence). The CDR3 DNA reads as TGTGCCACCAGCCTCTCTAGGAACACTGAAGCTTTCTTT. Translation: CATSLSRNTEAFF. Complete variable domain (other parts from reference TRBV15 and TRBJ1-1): DAMVIQNPRYQVTQFGKPVTLSCSQTLNHNVMYWYQQKSSQAPKLLFHYYDKDFNNEADTPDNFQSRRPNTSFCFLDIRSPGLGDTAMYLCATSLSRNTEAFFGQGTRLTVV.

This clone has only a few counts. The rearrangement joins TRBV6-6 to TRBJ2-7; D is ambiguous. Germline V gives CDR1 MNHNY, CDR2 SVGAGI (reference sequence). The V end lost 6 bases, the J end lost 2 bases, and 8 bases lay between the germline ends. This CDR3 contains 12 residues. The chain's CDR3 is CASSLTAYEQYF. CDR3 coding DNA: TGTGCCAGCAGCTTAACAGCCTACGAGCAGTACTTC.

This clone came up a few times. The CDR3 is CASSSLKKAFF. The CDR3 bases are TGTGCCAGCAGCAGCCTGAAGAAAGCTTTCTTT. The genes are TRBV7-9 and TRBJ1-1; D is uncertain. Germline V gene lookup returns CDR1 SEHNR and CDR2 FQNEAQ (reference sequence). The CDR3 totals 11 residues. The V end lost 5 bases, the J end lost 9 bases, and 10 bases lay between the germline ends.